The 25 T cell receptor beta chains in this list originate from one sample, sequenced in a study of blood T cell repertoires in COVID-19. Profiling relied on immunoSEQ multiplex PCR, and the TCRdb table lists in-frame clones only, not all of them. The sample lists around 240,000 clones; around 88% were seen once. The sample comprised peripheral blood. These receptors originate from a woman in her 30s who had recovered from COVID-19.

V is TRBV3-1 (or the pseudogene TRBV3-2) and J is TRBJ2-1; the D gene is possibly TRBD2 (6 bases). CDR1 and CDR2 (germline): LGHDT, YNNKEL (reference sequence). The CDR3 has 15 residues. The V and J ends lost 1 base and 2 bases respectively, with 9 bases between them. The CDR3 DNA sequence: TGTGCCAGCAGCCAAGGGGGACTGACCTACAATGAGCAGTTCTTC. Residues: CASSQGGLTYNEQFF.

The CDR3 DNA reads as TGTGCCAGCAGTGAATACACAGGGGATACTGAAGCTTTCTTT. Its protein is CASSEYTGDTEAFF. The chain uses TRBV6-1 and TRBJ1-1; TRBD1 matches at 7 bases. Losses at the gene ends were 2 bases for V and 5 bases for J; bases not matched to a gene: 5. The germline CDR1 and CDR2 sequences are MNHNS and SASEGT. This CDR3 has 14 residues.

This chain links TRBV1 with TRBJ2-3; no DNA check was done on the table's D call, TRBD2. TRBV1 is shown as a pseudogene. This CDR3 contains 22 residues. CDR3 sequence: CTSSQGPSGLAGHSMNTDTQYF. The CDR3, as DNA: TGCACCAGCAGCCAAGGCCCTTCAGGACTAGCGGGGCACTCTATGAATACAGATACGCAGTATTTT.

This chain links TRBV18 with TRBJ2-2; 9 bases agree with TRBD2. Germline CDR1 reads KGHSH; CDR2 reads LQKENI. The CDR3 totals 21 residues. With V trimmed by 3 bases and J by 0 bases, 17 bases remained unmatched. DNA of the CDR3: TGTGCCAGCTCACCTCGTACCACCACAATAGCGGGGGTGTCGAACACCGGGGAGCTGTTTTTT. Amino acids: CASSPRTTTIAGVSNTGELFF.

The CDR3 DNA follows: TGTGCCAGTAGTTTGGCAGGGAATCAGCCCCAGCATTTT. Its translation: CASSLAGNQPQHF. The chain has TRBV19 and TRBJ1-5; D might be TRBD1 (5 bases). Trimming pared 5 bases from V and 4 bases from J, leaving 9 bases between. The CDR3 sequence is 13 residues long. In germline, CDR1 is LNHDA, CDR2 SQIVND (reference sequence).

This chain links TRBV18 with TRBJ2-5; the match to TRBD2 covers 12 bases. The trim removed 1 base at V and 4 bases at J, leaving 13 bases unmatched. This CDR3 is 19 amino acids long. CDR1 and CDR2 (germline): KGHSH, LQKENI. The CDR3 region is CASSPLVLAGGPVTETQYF. CDR3 in DNA: TGTGCCAGCTCACCACTTGTCCTAGCGGGGGGGCCGGTTACAGAGACCCAGTACTTC.

This clone was seen ten or more times. The chain carries TRBV11-2 and TRBJ1-1; TRBD1 aligns across 9 bases. The length of the CDR3 is 16 residues. Germline V gene sequence: CDR1 SGHAT, CDR2 FQNNGV. V lost 7 bases to trimming and J lost 0 bases; unmatched junction nucleotides: 9. The CDR3 DNA sequence: TGTGCCAGCAACCCGGGACAGGGAAAGATGAACACTGAAGCTTTCTTT. Residues: CASNPGQGKMNTEAFF. Full variable domain (missing parts from reference TRBV11-2 and TRBJ1-1): EAGVAQSPRYKIIEKRQSVAFWCNPISGHATLYWYQQILGQGPKLLIQFQNNGVVDDSQLPKDRFSAERLKGVDSTLKIQPAKLEDSAVYLCASNPGQGKMNTEAFFGQGTRLTVV.

This clone was found a few times. The chain joins TRBV7-8 to TRBJ2-1; TRBD2 might be the D (6 bases). The CDR3 has 13 amino acids. Looked up from germline, CDR1 is SGHVS and CDR2 is FQNEAQ. V lost 5 bases and J 4 bases, leaving 9 bases between the germline ends. The CDR3 nucleotides read TGTGCCAGCAGCCGCGGGGATTACAATGAGCAGTTCTTC. Translating it yields CASSRGDYNEQFF.

This clone turned up a few times. The chain is built from TRBV6-2 or TRBV6-3 and TRBJ1-5; 9 nucleotides line up with TRBD1. The germline V gene encodes CDR1 MNHEY and CDR2 SVGEGT. This CDR3 has 15 amino acids. V lost 4 bases to trimming and J lost 8 bases; unmatched junction nucleotides: 9. DNA of the CDR3: TGTGCCAGCAGTTCGCGGACAGGGGATATGGAGCCCCAGCATTTT. The encoded protein is CASSSRTGDMEPQHF.

The rearrangement joins TRBV9 to TRBJ1-6; TRBD1 matches at 8 bases. This CDR3 has 15 amino acids. Germline CDR1 is SGDLS and CDR2 is YYNGEE. V was pared by 4 bases and J by 8 bases, with 8 bases of the junction left unmatched. The CDR3 nucleotides read TGTGCCAGCAGCCAGACGGACAGGGTGGATTCACCCCTCCACTTT. Translating it yields CASSQTDRVDSPLHF.

In DNA form, the CDR3 reads TGTGCCATCAGTGAGCCCCAGACAGGGAACCCTGGCTACACCTTC. It translates to CAISEPQTGNPGYTF. The rearrangement uses TRBV10-3 and TRBJ1-2; 7 positions match TRBD1. Trimming took 2 bases from V and 7 from J; bases not matched to a gene: 10. The germline V gene encodes CDR1 ENHRY and CDR2 SYGVKD. This CDR3 region has 15 residues.

The chain combines TRBV19 with TRBJ2-6, with D unclear. Per the germline V gene, CDR1 is LNHDA and CDR2 is SQIVND (reference sequence). V was clipped by 1 base and J by 0 bases, with 7 bases between them. The CDR3 consists of 16 residues. The CDR3, as DNA: TGTGCCAGTAGTATAGGGCAGGCCTCTGGGGCCAACGTCCTGACTTTC. Translating it yields CASSIGQASGANVLTF.

V usage is TRBV11-2 and J usage is TRBJ2-7, with D possibly being TRBD1 (6 bases). Germline CDR1 and CDR2: SGHAT and FQNNGV. The CDR3 totals 16 residues. Trimming left V 3 bases short and J 3 bases short, with 18 bases between. The CDR3 nucleotides are TGTGCCAGCAGCTTGGCCGGACAGAAGTTATTCTACGAGCAGTACTTC. Translation: CASSLAGQKLFYEQYF. The full variable domain, its missing parts supplied by reference TRBV11-2 and TRBJ2-7, is EAGVAQSPRYKIIEKRQSVAFWCNPISGHATLYWYQQILGQGPKLLIQFQNNGVVDDSQLPKDRFSAERLKGVDSTLKIQPAKLEDSAVYLCASSLAGQKLFYEQYFGPGTRLTVT.

V is TRBV9 and J is TRBJ2-1, with D unclear. Trimming left V 1 base short and J 5 bases short, with 10 bases between. CDR1 is SGDLS and CDR2 is YYNGEE in the germline V gene. The CDR3 contains 14 residues. CDR3 nucleotide sequence: TGTGCCAGCAGCGTAAATAGTCCGGACAATGAGCAGTTCTTC. Its protein is CASSVNSPDNEQFF.

CDR3: CASSVDRAGGYGYTF. The CDR3 coding sequence is TGTGCCAGCAGCGTGGACAGGGCTGGTGGTTATGGCTACACCTTC. The chain employs TRBV7-6 and TRBJ1-2; TRBD1 matches at 8 bases. This CDR3 comprises 15 residues. V lost 5 bases to trimming and J lost 5 bases; unmatched junction nucleotides: 10. Germline CDR1 is SGHVS and CDR2 is FNYEAQ.

This clone was counted once. CDR3 sequence: CASSPVGGTQYF. DNA of the CDR3: TGTGCCAGCAGCCCGGTTGGAGGGACCCAGTACTTC. The V and J genes are TRBV11-2 and TRBJ2-5; tentatively, D is TRBD2 (5 bases). The ends were cut back, 5 bases at V and 7 bases at J, with 11 bases in the middle. This CDR3 has 12 amino acids. The germline V gene has CDR1 SGHAT and CDR2 FQNNGV.

The chain links TRBV2 to TRBJ2-4; a weak D match, TRBD2 (6 bases). The CDR3 covers 14 residues. V shed 6 bases and J shed 4 bases, with 13 bases lying between them. Germline-derived CDR1 and CDR2 are SNHLY and FYNNEI. The CDR3 loop is CASSWEVGKNIQYF. The CDR3 DNA sequence: TGTGCCAGCAGCTGGGAGGTGGGAAAAAACATTCAGTACTTC.

V and J are TRBV6-6 and TRBJ2-5; unclear D gene. V lost 2 bases and J 1 base, leaving 14 bases between the germline ends. Germline V lookup: CDR1 MNHNY, CDR2 SVGAGI (reference sequence). This CDR3 comprises 16 residues. The CDR3 region is CASSYVFSISQETQYF. The CDR3 nucleotides read TGTGCCAGCAGTTACGTGTTTTCAATTTCCCAAGAGACCCAGTACTTC.

This chain uses TRBV6-5 with TRBJ1-5; D possibly corresponds to TRBD1 (6 bases). This CDR3 comprises 14 residues. The V end lost 6 bases, the J end lost 1 base, and 10 bases lay between the germline ends. Germline V gene lookup returns CDR1 MNHEY and CDR2 SVGAGI. DNA of the CDR3: TGTGCCAGCAGAGGGGGGGTAAGCAATCAGCCCCAGCATTTT. It yields the protein CASRGGVSNQPQHF.

The chain combines TRBV5-1 with TRBJ2-2; 8 bases map to TRBD1. The CDR3 extends over 15 amino acids. CDR1 is SGHRS and CDR2 is YFSETQ in the germline V gene. V lost 2 bases and J lost 2; bases outside the gene matches: 2. The CDR3 nucleotides read TGCGCCAGCAGCTTCGGGACAGGTAACACCGGGGAGCTGTTTTTT. It codes for CASSFGTGNTGELFF.

CDR3 bases: TGTGCCAGCAGTCAGACAGGGCTTGGGCGTTACAACTCCTACGAGCAGTACTTC. The encoded protein is CASSQTGLGRYNSYEQYF. The chain uses TRBV6-6 and TRBJ2-7; 7 bases fit TRBD1. V shed 5 bases and J 0 bases; nucleotides not matched to a gene: 16. The CDR3 sequence is 18 residues long. CDR1 and CDR2 from the germline V gene are MNHNY and SVGAGI (reference sequence).

The rearrangement uses TRBV5-1 and TRBJ2-1; 13 bases align to TRBD2. Germline CDR1 reads SGHRS; CDR2 reads YFSETQ. This CDR3 is 16 amino acids long. V trimming: 4 bases; J trimming: 6 bases; junction bases outside the gene matches: 7. As DNA, the CDR3 is TGCGCCAGCAGCACCCCGGGACTAGCGGGGATCAATGAGCAGTTCTTC. This gives the protein CASSTPGLAGINEQFF.

This clone was observed once. The genes are TRBV18 and TRBJ2-2; 8 positions match TRBD1. With V trimmed by 2 bases and J by 0 bases, 5 bases remained unmatched. The CDR3 extends over 17 amino acids. Germline lookup yields CDR1 KGHSH and CDR2 LQKENI. The DNA of the CDR3 is TGTGCCAGCTCACCAATCCAGGGGGCGGCGAACACCGGGGAGCTGTTTTTT. It is translated as CASSPIQGAANTGELFF. The full variable domain, its missing parts supplied by reference TRBV18 and TRBJ2-2, is NAGVMQNPRHLVRRRGQEARLRCSPMKGHSHVYWYRQLPEEGLKFMVYLQKENIIDESGMPKERFSAEFPKEGPSILRIQQVVRGDSAAYFCASSPIQGAANTGELFFGEGSRLTVL.

The chain has TRBV5-1 and TRBJ2-3; weak D call: TRBD2 (6 bases). V was cut by 4 bases and J by 3 bases, with 15 bases left in between. This CDR3 is 15 amino acids long. Germline CDR1 reads SGHRS; CDR2 reads YFSETQ. The CDR3 nucleotides read TGCGCCAGCAGCCCTCTGGGGGGTCGGACAGATACGCAGTATTTT. This translates into CASSPLGGRTDTQYF.

The rearrangement joins TRBV7-9 to TRBJ2-5; 10 nucleotides agree with TRBD1. Germline lookup yields CDR1 SEHNR and CDR2 FQNEAQ (reference sequence). V gave up 5 bases and J gave up 7 bases; unmatched junction bases: 4. This CDR3 is built from 13 residues. The CDR3 loop is CASSPGQGGTQYF. The DNA of the CDR3 is TGTGCCAGCAGCCCCGGACAGGGGGGGACCCAGTACTTC.